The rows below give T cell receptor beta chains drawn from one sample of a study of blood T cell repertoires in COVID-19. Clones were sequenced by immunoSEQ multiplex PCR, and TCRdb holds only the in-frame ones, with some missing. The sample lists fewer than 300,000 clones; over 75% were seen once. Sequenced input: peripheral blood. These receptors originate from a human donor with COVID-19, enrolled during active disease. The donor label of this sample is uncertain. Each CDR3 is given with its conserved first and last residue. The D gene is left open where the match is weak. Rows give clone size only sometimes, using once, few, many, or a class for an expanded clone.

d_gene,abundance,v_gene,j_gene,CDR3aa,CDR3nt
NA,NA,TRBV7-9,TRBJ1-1,CASSFLGVTEAFF,TGTGCCAGCAGCTTCTTAGGGGTCACTGAAGCTTTCTTT
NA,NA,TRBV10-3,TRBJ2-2,CASEDRTNTGELFF,TGTGCCAGCGAAGACAGGACTAACACCGGGGAGCTGTTTTTT
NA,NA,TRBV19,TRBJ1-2,CASSIRQNSYTF,TGTGCCAGTAGTATTCGACAGAACAGCTACACCTTC
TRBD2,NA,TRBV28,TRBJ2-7,CASSGTSVGPLQDEQYF,TGTGCCAGCAGTGGGACTAGCGTAGGGCCACTCCAGGATGAGCAGTACTTC
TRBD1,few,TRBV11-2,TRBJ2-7,CASSWDRALREQYF,TGTGCCAGCAGCTGGGACAGGGCCCTGCGGGAGCAGTACTTC
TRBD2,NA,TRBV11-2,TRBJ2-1,CASSLGAGRNWNEQFF,TGTGCCAGCAGCCTGGGAGCGGGACGAAACTGGAATGAGCAGTTCTTC
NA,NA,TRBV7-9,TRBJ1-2,CASSLVGRNYGYTF,TGTGCCAGCAGCTTAGTCGGGAGGAACTATGGCTACACCTTC
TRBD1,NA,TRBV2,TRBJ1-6,CASRTGRNSPLHF,TGTGCCAGTCGGACAGGAAGGAATTCACCCCTCCACTTT
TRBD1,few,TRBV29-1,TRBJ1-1,CSVRTGGVHTEAFF,TGCAGCGTTCGGACAGGGGGAGTGCACACTGAAGCTTTCTTT
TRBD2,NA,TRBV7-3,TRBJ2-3,CASSRETGGVDTQYF,TGTGCCAGCAGCCGAGAGACGGGAGGGGTGGATACGCAGTATTTT
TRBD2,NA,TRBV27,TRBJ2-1,CASSPGTSGRKEQFF,TGTGCCAGCAGTCCGGGGACTAGCGGGAGAAAGGAGCAGTTCTTC
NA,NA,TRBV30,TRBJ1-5,CAWSVGPGFRPQHF,TGTGCCTGGAGTGTAGGACCGGGATTTCGGCCCCAGCATTTT
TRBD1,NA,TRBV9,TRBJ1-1,CASSVAGGESEAFF,TGTGCCAGCAGCGTAGCAGGGGGAGAGTCTGAAGCTTTCTTT
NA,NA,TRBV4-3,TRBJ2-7,CASSQVQATEYEQYF,TGCGCCAGCAGCCAAGTCCAAGCGACGGAGTACGAGCAGTACTTC
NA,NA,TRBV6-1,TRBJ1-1,CASSPTGGLEAFF,TGTGCCAGCAGTCCAACCGGCGGTTTAGAAGCTTTCTTT
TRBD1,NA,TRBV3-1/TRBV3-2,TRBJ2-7,CASSFGQGSYEQYF,TGTGCCAGCAGTTTCGGACAGGGCTCCTACGAGCAGTACTTC
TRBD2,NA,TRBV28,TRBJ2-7,CASRLAGGPYEQYF,TGTGCCAGCAGACTAGCGGGAGGGCCCTACGAGCAGTACTTC
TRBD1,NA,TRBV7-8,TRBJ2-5,CASTQGVGETQYF,TGTGCCAGCACCCAGGGGGTTGGTGAGACCCAGTACTTC
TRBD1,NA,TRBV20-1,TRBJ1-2,CSASAGGHGYTF,TGCAGTGCTAGTGCAGGGGGCCATGGCTACACCTTC
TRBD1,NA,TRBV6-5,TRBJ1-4,CASRGTGGEKLFF,TGTGCCAGCAGGGGGACAGGGGGTGAAAAACTGTTTTTT
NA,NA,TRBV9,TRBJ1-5,CASKRGNQPQHF,TGTGCCAGCAAGAGGGGGAATCAGCCCCAGCATTTT
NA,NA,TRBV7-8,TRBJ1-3,CASTPWSSSGNTIYF,TGTGCCAGCACCCCCTGGAGTAGCTCTGGAAACACCATATATTTT
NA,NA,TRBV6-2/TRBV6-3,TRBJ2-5,CASSYGQGPQYF,TGTGCCAGCAGTTACGGGCAGGGTCCCCAGTACTTC
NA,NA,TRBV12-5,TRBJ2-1,CASSGVDEQFF,TGTGCTAGTTCAGGGGTCGATGAGCAGTTCTTC
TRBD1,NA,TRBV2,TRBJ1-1,CASRANSQGPNTEAFF,TGTGCCAGCAGGGCTAACTCACAGGGGCCGAACACTGAAGCTTTCTTT
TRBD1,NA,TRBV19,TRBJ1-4,CASKAPGQGAGKLFF,TGTGCCAGTAAAGCACCGGGACAGGGGGCAGGAAAACTGTTTTTT
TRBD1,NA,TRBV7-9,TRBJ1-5,CASSPGQYYSNQPQHF,TGTGCCAGCAGCCCGGGACAGTATTATAGCAATCAGCCCCAGCATTTT